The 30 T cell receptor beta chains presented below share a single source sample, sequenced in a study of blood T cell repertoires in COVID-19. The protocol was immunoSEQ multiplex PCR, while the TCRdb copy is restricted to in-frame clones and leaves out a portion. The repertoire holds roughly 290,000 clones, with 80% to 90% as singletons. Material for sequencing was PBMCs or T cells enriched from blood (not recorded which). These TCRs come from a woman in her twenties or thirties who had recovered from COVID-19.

This chain's CDR3 is CASSFRGQGAQGNQPQHF. In nucleotides, the CDR3 is TGTGCCAGTAGTTTTAGGGGACAGGGGGCGCAGGGCAATCAGCCCCAGCATTTT. The chain has TRBV19 and TRBJ1-5, with 12 bases matching TRBD1. CDR3 size: 18 residues. The germline gives CDR1 LNHDA, CDR2 SQIVND (reference sequence). The J segment lost 2 bases and the V segment lost 5 bases, leaving 10 bases of the junction unmatched.

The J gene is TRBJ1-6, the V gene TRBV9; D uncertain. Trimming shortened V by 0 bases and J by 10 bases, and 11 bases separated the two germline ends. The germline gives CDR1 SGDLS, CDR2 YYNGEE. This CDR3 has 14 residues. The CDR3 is CASSVEPEGSPLHF. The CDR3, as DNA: TGTGCCAGCAGCGTAGAGCCGGAGGGCTCACCCCTCCACTTT.

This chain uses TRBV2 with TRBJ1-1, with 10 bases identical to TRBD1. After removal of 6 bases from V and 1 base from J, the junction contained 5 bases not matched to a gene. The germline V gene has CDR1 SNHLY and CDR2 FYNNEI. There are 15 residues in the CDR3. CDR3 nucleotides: TGTGCCAGCAGAGACAGGGGGCCGGGGAACACTGAAGCTTTCTTT. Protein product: CASRDRGPGNTEAFF.

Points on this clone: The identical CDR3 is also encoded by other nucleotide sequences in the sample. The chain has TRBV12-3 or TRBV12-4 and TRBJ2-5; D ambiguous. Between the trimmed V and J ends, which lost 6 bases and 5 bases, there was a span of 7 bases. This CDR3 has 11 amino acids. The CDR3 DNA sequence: TGTGCCAGCAGCCCTAGGGAGACCCAGTACTTC. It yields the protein CASSPRETQYF.

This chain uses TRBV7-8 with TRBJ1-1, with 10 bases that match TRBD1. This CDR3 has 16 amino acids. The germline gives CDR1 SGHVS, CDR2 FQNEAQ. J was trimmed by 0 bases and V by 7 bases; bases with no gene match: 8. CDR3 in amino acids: CASKKGTGAMNTEAFF. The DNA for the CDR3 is TGTGCCAGCAAAAAGGGGACAGGGGCCATGAACACTGAAGCTTTCTTT.

The CDR3 reads CAISWGGDTEAFF. The CDR3 DNA sequence: TGTGCCATCAGCTGGGGAGGTGACACTGAAGCTTTCTTT. The chain has TRBV10-3 and TRBJ1-1; D remains unclear. The CDR3 totals 13 residues. Germline-derived CDR1 and CDR2 are ENHRY and SYGVKD. V was cut by 6 bases and J by 3 bases, with 11 bases left in between.

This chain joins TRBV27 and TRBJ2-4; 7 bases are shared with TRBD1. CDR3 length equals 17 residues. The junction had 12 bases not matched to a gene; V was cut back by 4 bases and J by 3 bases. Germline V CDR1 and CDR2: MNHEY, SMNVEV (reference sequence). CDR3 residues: CASSSTGLRWDKNIQYF. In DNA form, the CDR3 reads TGTGCCAGCAGTTCGACAGGGTTAAGATGGGACAAAAACATTCAGTACTTC.

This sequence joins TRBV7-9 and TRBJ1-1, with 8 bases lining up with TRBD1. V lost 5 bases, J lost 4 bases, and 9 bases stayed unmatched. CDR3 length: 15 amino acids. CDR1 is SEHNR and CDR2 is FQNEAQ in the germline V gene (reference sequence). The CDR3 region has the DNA TGTGCCAGCAGCCACATTCGACAGGGGACCACTGAAGCTTTCTTT. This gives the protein CASSHIRQGTTEAFF.

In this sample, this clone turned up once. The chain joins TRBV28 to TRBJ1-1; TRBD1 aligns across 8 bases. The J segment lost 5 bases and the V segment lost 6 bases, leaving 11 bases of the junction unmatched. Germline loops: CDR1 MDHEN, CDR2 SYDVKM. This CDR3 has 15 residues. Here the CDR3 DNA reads TGTGCCAGCAGAGCGAGTAACAGGGGGTGGACTGAAGCTTTCTTT. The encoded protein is CASRASNRGWTEAFF.

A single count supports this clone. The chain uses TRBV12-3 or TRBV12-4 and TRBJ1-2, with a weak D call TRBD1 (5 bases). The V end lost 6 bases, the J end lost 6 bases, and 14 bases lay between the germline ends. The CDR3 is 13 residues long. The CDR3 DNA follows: TGTGCCAGCAGCCCACAGGTTACCAATGGCTACACCTTC. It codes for CASSPQVTNGYTF.

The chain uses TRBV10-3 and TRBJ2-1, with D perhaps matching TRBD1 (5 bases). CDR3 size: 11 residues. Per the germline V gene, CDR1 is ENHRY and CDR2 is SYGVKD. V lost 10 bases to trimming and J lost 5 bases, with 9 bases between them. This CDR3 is CATSRDNEQFF. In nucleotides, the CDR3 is TGTGCCACATCCAGGGACAATGAGCAGTTCTTC.

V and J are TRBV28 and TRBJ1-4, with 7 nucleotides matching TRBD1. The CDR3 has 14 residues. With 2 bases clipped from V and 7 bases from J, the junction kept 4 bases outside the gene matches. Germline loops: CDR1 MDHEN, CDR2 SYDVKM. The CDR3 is CASSLRQGLEKLFF. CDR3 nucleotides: TGTGCCAGCAGTTTAAGACAGGGTCTTGAAAAACTGTTTTTT.

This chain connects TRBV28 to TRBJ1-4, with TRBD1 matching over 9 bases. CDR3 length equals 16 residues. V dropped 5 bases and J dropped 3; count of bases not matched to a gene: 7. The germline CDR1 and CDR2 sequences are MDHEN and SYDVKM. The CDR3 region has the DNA TGTGCCAGCAGTCCTCGGGACAGGGTTGCTAATGAAAAACTGTTTTTT. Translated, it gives CASSPRDRVANEKLFF.

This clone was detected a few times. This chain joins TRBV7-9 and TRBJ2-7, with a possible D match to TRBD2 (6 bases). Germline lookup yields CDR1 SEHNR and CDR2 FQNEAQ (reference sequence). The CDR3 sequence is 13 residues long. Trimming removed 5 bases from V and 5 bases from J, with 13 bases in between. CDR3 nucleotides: TGTGCCAGCAGCCACTCGGGCGGGAACGAGCAGTACTTC. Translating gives CASSHSGGNEQYF.

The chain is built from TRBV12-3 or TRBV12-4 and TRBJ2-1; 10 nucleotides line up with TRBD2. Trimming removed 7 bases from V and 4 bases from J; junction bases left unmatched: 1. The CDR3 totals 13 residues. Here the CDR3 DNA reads TGTGCCAGCATAGCGGGGGGATACAATGAGCAGTTCTTC. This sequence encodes CASIAGGYNEQFF.

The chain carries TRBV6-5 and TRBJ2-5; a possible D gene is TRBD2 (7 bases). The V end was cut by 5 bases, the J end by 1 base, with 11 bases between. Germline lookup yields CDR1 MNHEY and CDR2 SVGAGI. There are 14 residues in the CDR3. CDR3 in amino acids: CASSLAGAQETQYF. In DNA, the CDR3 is TGTGCCAGCAGTCTGGCGGGGGCCCAAGAGACCCAGTACTTC.

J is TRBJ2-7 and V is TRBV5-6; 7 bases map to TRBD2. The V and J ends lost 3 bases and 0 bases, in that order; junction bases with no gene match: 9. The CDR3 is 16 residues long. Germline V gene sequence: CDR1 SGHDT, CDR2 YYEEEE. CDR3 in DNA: TGTGCCAGCAGCTCCGGAGTCGGGAGGAGCTCCTACGAGCAGTACTTC. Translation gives CASSSGVGRSSYEQYF.

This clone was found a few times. CDR3 protein: CASSLSENTEAFF. The DNA of the CDR3 is TGTGCCAGTAGCCTGAGTGAGAACACTGAAGCTTTCTTT. The genes are TRBV19 and TRBJ1-1; D not resolved. CDR1 LNHDA and CDR2 SQIVND come from the germline V gene (reference sequence). Trimming pared 6 bases from V and 1 base from J, leaving 9 bases between. The CDR3 is 13 amino acids.

The CDR3 sequence is CASSPDRLLNTGELFF. CDR3 bases: TGTGCCAGCTCACCCGACAGGTTATTGAACACCGGGGAGCTGTTTTTT. J is TRBJ2-2 and V is TRBV18; the D gene is possibly TRBD1 (6 bases). Trimming pared 3 bases from V and 1 base from J, leaving 12 bases between. Germline loops: CDR1 KGHSH, CDR2 LQKENI. The CDR3 sequence is 16 residues long. The entire variable domain, with the rest obtained from reference TRBV18 and TRBJ2-2, is as follows: NAGVMQNPRHLVRRRGQEARLRCSPMKGHSHVYWYRQLPEEGLKFMVYLQKENIIDESGMPKERFSAEFPKEGPSILRIQQVVRGDSAAYFCASSPDRLLNTGELFFGEGSRLTVL.

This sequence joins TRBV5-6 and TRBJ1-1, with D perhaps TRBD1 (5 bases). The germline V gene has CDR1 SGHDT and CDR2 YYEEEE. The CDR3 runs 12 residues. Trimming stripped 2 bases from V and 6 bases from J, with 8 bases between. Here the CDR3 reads CASSFDSSEAFF. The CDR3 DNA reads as TGTGCCAGCAGCTTTGACAGCTCTGAAGCTTTCTTT.

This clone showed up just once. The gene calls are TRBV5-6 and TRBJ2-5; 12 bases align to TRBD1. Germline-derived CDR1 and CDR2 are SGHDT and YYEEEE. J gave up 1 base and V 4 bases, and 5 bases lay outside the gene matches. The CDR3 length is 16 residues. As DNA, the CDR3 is TGTGCCAGCAGCGAGAGGGACAGGGGGCCCCAAGAGACCCAGTACTTC. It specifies CASSERDRGPQETQYF.

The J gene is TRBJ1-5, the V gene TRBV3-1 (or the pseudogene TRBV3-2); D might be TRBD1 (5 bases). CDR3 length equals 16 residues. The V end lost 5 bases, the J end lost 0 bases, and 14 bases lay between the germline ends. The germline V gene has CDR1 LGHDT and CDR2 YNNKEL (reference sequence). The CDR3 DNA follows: TGTGCCAGCAGCACGAGCGGGGGATATAGCAATCAGCCCCAGCATTTT. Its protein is CASSTSGGYSNQPQHF.

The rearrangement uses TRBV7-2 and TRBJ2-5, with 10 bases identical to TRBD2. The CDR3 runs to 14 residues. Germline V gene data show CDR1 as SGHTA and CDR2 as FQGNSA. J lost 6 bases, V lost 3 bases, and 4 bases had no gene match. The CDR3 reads CASSFSGGRKTQYF. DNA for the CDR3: TGTGCCAGCAGCTTTAGCGGGGGGAGAAAGACCCAGTACTTC.

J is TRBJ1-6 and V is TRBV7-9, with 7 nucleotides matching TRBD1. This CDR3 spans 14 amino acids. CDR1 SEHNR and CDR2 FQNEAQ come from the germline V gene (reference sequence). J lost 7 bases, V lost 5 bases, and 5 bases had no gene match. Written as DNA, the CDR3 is TGTGCCAGCAGCCCTGACAGGGTAAATTCACCCCTCCACTTT. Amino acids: CASSPDRVNSPLHF.

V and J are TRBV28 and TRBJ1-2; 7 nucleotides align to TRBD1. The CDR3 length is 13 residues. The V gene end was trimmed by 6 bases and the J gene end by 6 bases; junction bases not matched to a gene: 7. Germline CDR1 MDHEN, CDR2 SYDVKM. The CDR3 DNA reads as TGTGCCAGCAGAAACACAGGGGAGGATGGCTACACCTTC. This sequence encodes CASRNTGEDGYTF.

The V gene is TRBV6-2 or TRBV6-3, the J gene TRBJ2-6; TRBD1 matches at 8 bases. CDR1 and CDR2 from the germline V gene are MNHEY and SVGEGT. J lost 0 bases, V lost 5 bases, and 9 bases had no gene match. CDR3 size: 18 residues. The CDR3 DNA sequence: TGTGCCAGCAGTAACCGGGACAGGCTTTTCTCTGGGGCCAACGTCCTGACTTTC. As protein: CASSNRDRLFSGANVLTF.

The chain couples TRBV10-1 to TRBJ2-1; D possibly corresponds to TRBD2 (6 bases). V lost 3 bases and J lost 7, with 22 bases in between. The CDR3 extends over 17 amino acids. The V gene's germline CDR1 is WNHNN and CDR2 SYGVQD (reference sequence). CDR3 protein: CASSDPATPGVKNEQFF. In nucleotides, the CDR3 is TGCGCCAGCAGTGATCCGGCGACCCCGGGAGTGAAGAATGAGCAGTTCTTC.

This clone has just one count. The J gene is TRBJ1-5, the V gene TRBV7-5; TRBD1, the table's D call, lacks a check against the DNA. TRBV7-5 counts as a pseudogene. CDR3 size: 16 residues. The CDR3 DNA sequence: TGTGCCAGAAGCCACAGGGGGCTTGGGAGCAATCAGCCCCAGCATTTT. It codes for CARSHRGLGSNQPQHF.

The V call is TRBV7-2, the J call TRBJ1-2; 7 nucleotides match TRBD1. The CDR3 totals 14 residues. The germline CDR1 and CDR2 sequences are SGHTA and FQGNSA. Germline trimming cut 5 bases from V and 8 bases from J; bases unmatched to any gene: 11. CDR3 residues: CASSQGVGGRGYTF. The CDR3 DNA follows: TGTGCCAGCAGCCAGGGGGTAGGGGGAAGGGGCTACACCTTC.

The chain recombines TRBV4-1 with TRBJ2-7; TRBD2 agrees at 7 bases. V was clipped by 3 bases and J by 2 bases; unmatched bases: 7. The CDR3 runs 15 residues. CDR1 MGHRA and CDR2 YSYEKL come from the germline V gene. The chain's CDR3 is CASSQEAGFPYEQYF. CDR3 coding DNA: TGCGCCAGCAGCCAGGAAGCGGGGTTCCCCTACGAGCAGTACTTC.